The clone carrying this T cell receptor (beta chain) was seen more than once but under ten times. Its target is unknown. This specimen comes from a study of beta chain features in type 1 diabetes. Study information: Sorted cells, 107,917,701 in number, were examined across all samples. Study results and limitations: VDJ junctions from type 1 diabetes patients carried fewer insertions and larger deletions. The cDNA sequencing approach could over-represent high-TCR-expressing cells. Type 1 diabetes patients had moderately but significantly shorter TCRB CDR3s in all four CD4+ subsets. Sampled from patients, naive, central memory and Treg TCRB repertoires appeared more similar than those sampled from healthy donors.

The isolated RNA, all of it, was reverse transcribed, so expressed TCRB transcripts were what got sequenced. Measured with immunoSEQ multiplex PCR; TCRdb has only the in-frame clones, and not every one. This repertoire shows approximately 170,000 clones, roughly 65% found once; its top ten account for 0.08% to 0.09%. The CDR3 is 11 residues long. Looked up from germline, CDR1 is LGHNT and CDR2 is FRNRAP. The V end lost 5 bases, the J end lost 12 bases, and 11 bases lay between the germline ends. The chain is built from TRBV12-5 and TRBJ2-1; D may be TRBD1 or TRBD2 (5 bases each). Input material: naive CD4+ T cells from blood. The sequence was obtained from a man in his thirties or forties with type 1 diabetes. CDR3 amino acids: CASGPGTLQFF. The DNA for the CDR3 is TGTGCTAGTGGTCCCGGGACGCTGCAGTTCTTC.